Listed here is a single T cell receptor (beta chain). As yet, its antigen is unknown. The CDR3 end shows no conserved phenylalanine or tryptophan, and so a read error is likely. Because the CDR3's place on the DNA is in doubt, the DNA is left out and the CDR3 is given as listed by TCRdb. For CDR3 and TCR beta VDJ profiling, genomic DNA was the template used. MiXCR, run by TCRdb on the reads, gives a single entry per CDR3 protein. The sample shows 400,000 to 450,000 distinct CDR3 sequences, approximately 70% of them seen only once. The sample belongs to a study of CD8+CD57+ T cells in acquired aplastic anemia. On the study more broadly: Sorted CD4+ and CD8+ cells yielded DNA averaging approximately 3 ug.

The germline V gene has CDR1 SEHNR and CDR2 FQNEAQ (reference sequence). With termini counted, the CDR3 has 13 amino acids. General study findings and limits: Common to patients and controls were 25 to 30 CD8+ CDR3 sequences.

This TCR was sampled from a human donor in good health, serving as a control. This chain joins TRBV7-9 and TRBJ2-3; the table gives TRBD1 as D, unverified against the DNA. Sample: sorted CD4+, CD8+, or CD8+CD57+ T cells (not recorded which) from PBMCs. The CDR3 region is CASSSPSDRPPSL.